The 25 T cell receptor beta chains listed next were all sequenced from one sample in a study of blood T cell repertoires in COVID-19. Sequencing was performed with immunoSEQ multiplex PCR; in TCRdb, only in-frame clones are kept and a portion is missing. The repertoire holds roughly 190,000 clones, with 87% as singletons. Sequenced material: PBMCs or T cells enriched from blood (not recorded which). The receptors originated from a woman aged 25-40 years who had recovered from COVID-19.

This clone was detected only a few times. The rearrangement joins TRBV24-1 to TRBJ2-2; a possible D gene is TRBD1 (5 bases). Germline CDR1 reads KGHDR; CDR2 reads SFDVKD. The CDR3 spans 14 residues. V lost 3 bases and J 6 bases, leaving 10 bases between the germline ends. In DNA form, the CDR3 reads TGTGCCACCAGTGATACAGGCGCGGCCGGGGAGCTGTTTTTT. This codes for CATSDTGAAGELFF.

V is TRBV5-1 and J is TRBJ2-2; TRBD2 might be the D (6 bases). The V gene's germline CDR1 is SGHRS and CDR2 YFSETQ. Trimming took off 5 bases at V and 1 base at J, with 9 bases between the two ends. The CDR3 has 14 residues. The CDR3 spells CASRASENTGELFF. The CDR3 nucleotides are TGCGCCAGCAGGGCTAGCGAGAACACCGGGGAGCTGTTTTTT.

The chain couples TRBV19 to TRBJ2-1; D gene unclear. Germline assignment: CDR1 LNHDA and CDR2 SQIVND (reference sequence). V was shortened by 3 bases and J by 0 bases, with 9 bases between the two germline ends. This CDR3 has 15 residues. CDR3 residues: CASSIPVSSYNEQFF. The CDR3 region has the DNA TGTGCCAGTAGTATTCCGGTGAGCTCCTACAATGAGCAGTTCTTC. Variable domain in full (rest from reference TRBV19 and TRBJ2-1): DGGITQSPKYLFRKEGQNVTLSCEQNLNHDAMYWYRQDPGQGLRLIYYSQIVNDFQKGDIAEGYSVSREKKESFPLTVTSAQKNPTAFYLCASSIPVSSYNEQFFGPGTRLTVL.

This clone has just a few counts. V and J are TRBV25-1 and TRBJ1-1; D gene unclear. This CDR3 contains 13 residues. Germline V CDR1 and CDR2: MGHDK, SYGVNS. V was cut by 2 bases and J by 4 bases, with 8 bases left in between. CDR3 residues: CASSEVRGTEAFF. In DNA form, the CDR3 reads TGTGCCAGCAGTGAAGTACGGGGCACTGAAGCTTTCTTT.

The J gene is TRBJ2-7, the V gene TRBV9; 14 bases agree with TRBD2. CDR3 size: 16 residues. The germline CDR1 and CDR2 sequences are SGDLS and YYNGEE. Germline trimming cut 4 bases from V and 7 bases from J; bases unmatched to any gene: 10. This CDR3 reads CASSSYGTSGRGEQYF. The DNA of the CDR3 is TGTGCCAGCAGCTCCTACGGGACTAGCGGGAGAGGAGAGCAGTACTTC.

V and J are TRBV29-1 and TRBJ1-1; no firm D call. CDR3 length equals 12 residues. Germline V CDR1 and CDR2: SQVTM, ANQGSEA. CDR3 amino acids: CSGSSATAEAFF. DNA of the CDR3: TGCAGTGGCTCAAGCGCGACGGCTGAAGCTTTCTTT.

This clone was observed once. This sequence joins TRBV10-3 and TRBJ1-1; D perhaps matches TRBD1 (6 bases). V lost 6 bases to trimming and J lost 0 bases, with 8 bases between them. The CDR3 is made up of 13 amino acids. Germline V gene data show CDR1 as ENHRY and CDR2 as SYGVKD. CDR3 coding DNA: TGTGCCATCAGCGGACAGCTGAACACTGAAGCTTTCTTT. It translates to CAISGQLNTEAFF.

This chain uses TRBV6-4 with TRBJ2-3; 11 bases agree with TRBD1. The trim removed 0 bases at V and 4 bases at J, leaving 0 bases unmatched. The germline V gene encodes CDR1 MRHNA and CDR2 SNTAGT. The CDR3 loop spans 15 amino acids. CDR3 nucleotides: TGTGCCAGCAGTGACTCGGGACAGGGGGCAGATACGCAGTATTTT. This encodes CASSDSGQGADTQYF.

This clone has more than one count but fewer than ten. V is TRBV6-1 and J is TRBJ2-5; D gene unclear. This CDR3 comprises 13 residues. The germline V and J ends were trimmed by 2 bases and 7 bases, with 11 bases remaining between them. The germline V gene has CDR1 MNHNS and CDR2 SASEGT. CDR3 DNA sequence: TGTGCCAGCAGTGAATACAGTATGGGGACCCAGTACTTC. It specifies CASSEYSMGTQYF.

The V and J genes are TRBV19 and TRBJ1-3, with D perhaps TRBD1 (6 bases). The CDR3 loop spans 15 amino acids. V lost 5 bases to trimming and J lost 0 bases, with 11 bases between them. CDR1 and CDR2 (germline): LNHDA, SQIVND (reference sequence). In DNA form, the CDR3 reads TGTGCCAGTAGTCCCGCGGACAGCTCTGGAAACACCATATATTTT. This translates into CASSPADSSGNTIYF.

The chain has TRBV13 and TRBJ1-3; 7 bases match TRBD1. CDR1 and CDR2 from the germline V gene are PRHDT and FYEKMQ (reference sequence). V lost 5 bases, J lost 0 bases, and 10 bases stayed unmatched. This CDR3 is built from 17 residues. The CDR3 DNA sequence: TGTGCCAGCAGCACAAGGACAGGCTCGAGCTCTGGAAACACCATATATTTT. It translates to CASSTRTGSSSGNTIYF. Full variable domain (rest looked up from reference TRBV13 and TRBJ1-3): AAGVIQSPRHLIKEKRETATLKCYPIPRHDTVYWYQQGPGQDPQFLISFYEKMQSDKGSIPDRFSAQQFSDYHSELNMSSLELGDSALYFCASSTRTGSSSGNTIYFGEGSWLTVV.

The gene calls are TRBV4-2 and TRBJ2-7; tentative D call: TRBD2 (5 bases). The end of the DNA is better explained by TRBJ2-1, so the J call may be wrong. The CDR3 is 15 residues long. Germline-derived CDR1 and CDR2 are LGHNA and YNFKEQ. Written as DNA, the CDR3 is TGTGCCAGCAGCCAAGAGCGGCGGCTAGCCACTGAGCAGTTCTTC. Its protein is CASSQERRLATEQFF.

J is TRBJ1-2 and V is TRBV6-5; 8 positions agree with TRBD1. V lost 2 bases, J lost 6 bases, and 5 bases stayed unmatched. This CDR3 is built from 14 residues. CDR1 and CDR2 (germline): MNHEY, SVGAGI. CDR3 loop: CASSYTDRGNGYTF. In DNA, the CDR3 is TGTGCCAGCAGTTACACAGACAGGGGCAATGGCTACACCTTC.

J is TRBJ2-7 and V is TRBV11-2, with 7 bases identical to TRBD2. The germline CDR1 and CDR2 sequences are SGHAT and FQNNGV. V shed 5 bases, J shed 6 bases, and the junction held 1 base outside the gene matches. This CDR3 has 11 residues. CDR3 amino acids: CASSQRGEQYF. DNA of the CDR3: TGTGCCAGCAGCCAGCGGGGCGAGCAGTACTTC. Filled out from reference TRBV11-2 and TRBJ2-7, the complete variable domain reads EAGVAQSPRYKIIEKRQSVAFWCNPISGHATLYWYQQILGQGPKLLIQFQNNGVVDDSQLPKDRFSAERLKGVDSTLKIQPAKLEDSAVYLCASSQRGEQYFGPGTRLTVT.

This rearrangement joins TRBV7-9 to TRBJ2-3; D may be TRBD1 (6 bases). V was pared by 3 bases and J by 4 bases, with 8 bases between. There are 13 residues in the CDR3. The V gene's germline CDR1 is SEHNR and CDR2 FQNEAQ (reference sequence). The CDR3 bases are TGTGCCAGCAGCTTGGACAGTCCAGATACGCAGTATTTT. This translates into CASSLDSPDTQYF.

The chain couples TRBV5-1 to TRBJ1-1; tentative D call: TRBD1 (5 bases). Trimming shortened V by 3 bases and J by 0 bases, and 9 bases separated the two germline ends. From germline, CDR1 is SGHRS and CDR2 YFSETQ. This CDR3 comprises 14 residues. CDR3 in DNA: TGCGCCAGCAGCTGGAGGGGCATGAACACTGAAGCTTTCTTT. Amino acids: CASSWRGMNTEAFF.

The genes are TRBV5-8 and TRBJ1-2; 7 bases are shared with TRBD1. There are 15 residues in the CDR3. The germline CDR1 and CDR2 sequences are SGHTS and YDEGEE. Trimming removed 5 bases from V and 5 bases from J; junction bases left unmatched: 12. The CDR3 nucleotides read TGTGCCAGCAGAACGACAGGGATCAATTGGTATGGCTACACCTTC. It translates to CASRTTGINWYGYTF.

J is TRBJ1-2 and V is TRBV29-1; D may be TRBD1 (6 bases). CDR1 is SQVTM, CDR2 ANQGSEA, per germline. V gave up 3 bases and J gave up 0 bases, with 11 bases separating them. The CDR3 extends over 14 amino acids. The CDR3: CSVERTDSNYGYTF. CDR3 bases: TGCAGCGTTGAGAGGACAGATTCTAACTATGGCTACACCTTC.

V gene TRBV5-1 combines with J gene TRBJ2-7; 9 bases map to TRBD2. Germline V gives CDR1 SGHRS, CDR2 YFSETQ. CDR3 length equals 15 residues. Unmatched junction bases numbered 10, after V lost 5 bases and J lost 4 bases. The CDR3 sequence: CASRTVAGESYEQYF. In DNA form, the CDR3 reads TGCGCCAGCAGAACAGTAGCGGGAGAGTCTTACGAGCAGTACTTC.

The chain carries TRBV6-4 and TRBJ1-2, with D perhaps matching TRBD1 (6 bases). The CDR3 totals 10 residues. Trimming stripped 5 bases from V and 9 bases from J, with 7 bases between. Germline-derived CDR1 and CDR2 are MRHNA and SNTAGT. Written as DNA, the CDR3 is TGTGCCAGCAGTACAGGGAGCTACACCTTC. Amino acid sequence: CASSTGSYTF.

This chain joins TRBV4-3 and TRBJ2-1, with 9 bases aligning to TRBD1. The CDR3 is made up of 16 amino acids. Trimming cost V 5 bases and J 4 bases; bases outside gene matches: 9. Germline V gene data show CDR1 as LGHNA and CDR2 as YSLEER. CDR3 region: CASSWLGQGIYNEQFF. CDR3 nucleotide sequence: TGCGCCAGCAGCTGGTTGGGACAGGGAATTTACAATGAGCAGTTCTTC.

CDR3 residues: CASSLGGDYNEQFF. CDR3 in DNA: TGTGCCAGCAGCTTGGGGGGAGATTACAATGAGCAGTTCTTC. The chain employs TRBV7-3 and TRBJ2-1; maybe TRBD2 (6 bases). The CDR3 covers 14 residues. With 3 bases removed from V and 4 bases from J, the gap between germline ends came to 10 bases. The germline CDR1 and CDR2 sequences are SGHTA and FQGTGA.

J is TRBJ2-1 and V is TRBV13, with D unresolved. Germline assignment: CDR1 PRHDT and CDR2 FYEKMQ (reference sequence). The V gene lost 8 bases and the J gene lost 3 bases, with 11 bases spanning the gap. This CDR3 has 13 residues. DNA for the CDR3: TGTGCCAGCTGCGAGTTTAACTACAATGAGCAGTTCTTC. Encoded protein: CASCEFNYNEQFF.

The chain is built from TRBV7-6 and TRBJ1-6; D is perhaps TRBD1 (6 bases). Germline V gene data show CDR1 as SGHVS and CDR2 as FNYEAQ. V dropped 5 bases and J dropped 2 bases, with 16 bases sitting between them. This CDR3 has 17 amino acids. In DNA, the CDR3 is TGTGCCAGCAGCAAGTTAACCAGGGGAACCTATAATTCACCCCTCCACTTT. It specifies CASSKLTRGTYNSPLHF. Supplemented by reference TRBV7-6 and TRBJ1-6, the full variable domain reads GAGVSQSPRYKVTKRGQDVALRCDPISGHVSLYWYRQALGQGPEFLTYFNYEAQQDKSGLPNDRFSAERPEGSISTLTIQRTEQRDSAMYRCASSKLTRGTYNSPLHFGNGTRLTVT.

The gene calls are TRBV7-3 and TRBJ1-2; D call uncertain. Germline loops: CDR1 SGHTA, CDR2 FQGTGA. V lost 5 bases to trimming and J lost 1 base, with 17 bases between them. This CDR3 region has 16 residues. CDR3 sequence reads: CASSPKGANHNYGYTF. DNA of the CDR3: TGTGCCAGCAGCCCAAAGGGAGCTAACCATAACTATGGCTACACCTTC. Filled out from reference TRBV7-3 and TRBJ1-2, the complete variable domain reads GAGVSQTPSNKVTEKGKYVELRCDPISGHTALYWYRQSLGQGPEFLIYFQGTGAADDSGLPNDRFFAVRPEGSVSTLKIQRTERGDSAVYLCASSPKGANHNYGYTFGSGTRLTVV.